These T cell receptor beta chains were read from a single sample in a study of blood T cell repertoires in COVID-19. The assay was immunoSEQ multiplex PCR, and TCRdb's table has in-frame clones only and misses some. Of fewer than 250,000 clones listed, around 83% were seen once; the top ten hold approximately 7.4%. Sequenced: peripheral blood. The receptors come from a woman aged 45-65 years with acute or convalescent COVID-19. The CDR3 runs from the conserved cysteine through the conserved F or W.

CDR3 length	V gene	J gene	CDR3 protein
13	TRBV10-1	TRBJ2-5	CASSRDSQETQYF
16	TRBV11-2	TRBJ2-7	CASSITGTSGAYEQYF
14	TRBV10-2	TRBJ2-2	CASRTGANTGELFF
15	TRBV6-5	TRBJ2-7	CASRSQKTEITKQYF
14	TRBV6-5	TRBJ1-2	CASSYTDRAGGYTF
15	TRBV18	TRBJ1-1	CASSLGQGPNTEAFF
12	TRBV24-1	TRBJ2-1	CARGGDHNEQFF
12	TRBV12-3/TRBV12-4	TRBJ1-2	CASSLGTRGYTF
14	TRBV10-2	TRBJ2-5	CAGGTSLKTETQYF
17	TRBV28	TRBJ2-5	CASSPSLGLHEGETQYF
12	TRBV18	TRBJ2-4	CASSPWRDIQYF
13	TRBV19	TRBJ2-3	CASKGLVTDTQYF
15	TRBV6-5	TRBJ2-7	CASSPTSGSSYEQYF
13	TRBV28	TRBJ2-5	CASSFRGMETQYF
15	TRBV27	TRBJ2-7	CASSSGSTGRGEQYF
17	TRBV27	TRBJ2-1	CASSTTLTIGSYNEQFF
12	TRBV12-5	TRBJ1-1	CASGQLNTEAFF
14	TRBV24-1	TRBJ1-1	CATSLMTGQAEAFF
17	TRBV5-4	TRBJ2-1	CASSFGGSQSSYNEQFF
15	TRBV28	TRBJ1-5	CASSLSRGQNQPQHF
14	TRBV27	TRBJ2-7	CASSLSTSWREQYF
14	TRBV5-5	TRBJ2-5	CASSFRVTEETQYF
16	TRBV9	TRBJ2-1	CASSVGSGSSYNEQFF
16	TRBV10-3	TRBJ2-7	CAISESSELNTYEQYF
13	TRBV10-2	TRBJ1-6	CAGGEGLNSPLHF
13	TRBV2	TRBJ2-4	CASSLEAVNIQYF
15	TRBV10-3	TRBJ1-1	CAISESRIWNTEAFF
16	TRBV6-2/TRBV6-3	TRBJ2-7	CASSQPGLAGAYEQYF
13	TRBV9	TRBJ2-1	CASQREGLNEQFF
15	TRBV2	TRBJ2-7	CASSGQLAGSYEQYF
19	TRBV9	TRBJ2-2	CASSAPRGLAGGGSGELFF
13	TRBV11-2	TRBJ2-7	CASSLAGAPLEYF
17	TRBV5-4	TRBJ2-5	CASSLARDRGGVETQYF
19	TRBV5-1	TRBJ2-7	CASSSPDLTLAGNAYEQYF
15	TRBV14	TRBJ1-2	CASSLRTGGFGGYTF
14	TRBV27	TRBJ1-2	CASSHTGGARGYTF
17	TRBV3-1/TRBV3-2	TRBJ1-6	CASSQAEMGQGLLPLHF
12	TRBV5-1	TRBJ1-1	CASSYQGAEAFF
13	TRBV3-1/TRBV3-2	TRBJ1-2	CASSQESIYGYTF
15	TRBV19	TRBJ2-7	CASSPGQGASYEQYF
15	TRBV28	TRBJ1-6	CASSLLAGGNSPLHF